This T cell receptor beta chain was identified during a study of cytomegalovirus exposure and HLA in healthy donors. 13 Jbeta primers and 60 Vbeta primers were used for the PCR. Sequencing used immunoSEQ multiplex PCR; TCRdb keeps in-frame clones, though not all of them. The sample lists 110,000 to 150,000 clones; approximately 79% were seen once. The TCR comes from a woman in her twenties or thirties in good health and CMV-seronegative. The sequencing sample was made of PBMCs.

CDR3 DNA sequence: TGTGCCTGGAGTGAGGAGGCCCAGGGGCCCTACGAGCAGTACTTC. Its translation is CAWSEEAQGPYEQYF. This chain links TRBV30 with TRBJ2-7; possible D gene TRBD1, 6 bases. CDR3 length equals 15 residues. With 1 base removed from V and 2 bases from J, the gap between germline ends came to 15 bases. Germline V CDR1 and CDR2: GTSNPN, SVGIG (reference sequence). The whole variable domain, remainder taken from reference TRBV30 and TRBJ2-7, is SQTIHQWPATLVQPVGSPLSLECTVEGTSNPNLYWYRQAAGRGLQLLFYSVGIGQISSEVPQNLSASRPQDRQFILSSKKLLLSDSGFYLCAWSEEAQGPYEQYFGPGTRLTVT.